The clone carrying this T cell receptor (beta chain) was counted between two and nine times. The antigen remains unidentified. These data are taken from a study of CD8 T cells in ankylosing spondylitis. Study outcomes and limitations: Apparently characteristic of ankylosing spondylitis blood was a TCR beta motif (eight highly homologous variants). Reports say disease-linked clones showed up significantly more in matched ankylosing spondylitis synovial fluid.

Trimming removed 2 bases from V and 2 bases from J, with 12 bases in between. This CDR3 contains 15 residues. TCRdb recomputed calls from the 5' RACE reads with MiXCR, one row per CDR3 protein. Of about 360,000 distinct CDR3 sequences in the sample, roughly 20% were seen once. This clonotype was obtained from a male donor with ankylosing spondylitis or in good health (not recorded which). V gene TRBV12-3 or TRBV12-4 combines with J gene TRBJ2-5; D is possibly TRBD2 (5 bases). The sequenced sample was blood, either unsorted or a sorted T cell fraction (not recorded which). CDR3 DNA sequence: TGTGCCAGCAGTTTAACGGAGGACGCACAAGAGACCCAGTACTTC. Its protein product is CASSLTEDAQETQYF.